These 22 T cell receptor beta chains share one sample of origin, sequenced in a study of Graves' ophthalmopathy and Graves' hyperthyroidism (dated by TCRdb to the late 2010s). The sequencer listed for this sample is Illumina HiSeq 2000. For repertoire sequencing, the TCR beta CDR3 regions were amplified from RNA transcripts. A first-round RT-PCR used HTBI primers with the Qiagen OneStep RT-PCR kit, followed by a second-round multiplex PCR, size selection and purification. The raw public data were reprocessed by TCRdb itself: fastp quality trimming at Q25, MiXCR clonotype calling, in-frame beta chains only. Under each unique CDR3 protein, matching rows form one entry showing the most common genes and DNA. This sample is represented by fewer than 250,000 distinct CDR3 sequences; roughly 29% of them were singletons. About 9.3% of the sample belongs to the ten largest clones. The material sequenced was peripheral blood. The source is a man aged 45-65 years with Graves' ophthalmopathy. Donor details come from another sample of the same person, matched by shared clones.

The chain employs TRBV6-1 and TRBJ2-7; no definite D call. This CDR3 is 13 amino acids long. With 0 bases removed from V and 3 bases from J, the gap between germline ends came to 6 bases. Germline V gene sequence: CDR1 MNHNS, CDR2 SASEGT. The CDR3 loop reads CASSEAFVYEQYF. CDR3 sequence (DNA): TGTGCCAGCAGTGAAGCATTTGTCTACGAGCAGTACTTC.

This clonotype was seen at least ten times. This chain uses TRBV30 with TRBJ2-7; D is possibly TRBD2 (5 bases). This CDR3 spans 12 amino acids. Germline lookup yields CDR1 GTSNPN and CDR2 SVGIG (reference sequence). The germline V and J ends were trimmed by 0 bases and 5 bases, with 8 bases remaining between them. The CDR3 is CAWSVSGDEQYF. CDR3 nucleotide sequence: TGTGCCTGGAGTGTATCCGGGGACGAGCAGTACTTC.

This clonotype showed up many times. This chain joins TRBV28 and TRBJ2-7; D gene unclear. Germline CDR1 MDHEN, CDR2 SYDVKM. Trimming removed 3 bases at V and 0 bases at J, with 9 bases between. This CDR3 region has 14 residues. CDR3 sequence reads: CASSFTLSSYEQYF. The CDR3 coding sequence is TGTGCCAGCAGTTTCACCCTGAGCTCCTACGAGCAGTACTTC.

Ten or more counts support this clonotype. The chain carries TRBV25-1 and TRBJ2-5, with 9 bases that match TRBD2. The CDR3 is 16 amino acids. Germline V gives CDR1 MGHDK, CDR2 SYGVNS. The V gene end was trimmed by 3 bases and the J gene end by 7 bases; junction bases not matched to a gene: 12. CDR3 DNA sequence: TGTGCCAGCAGTGACACTAGCGGGCGAGGTCTCGGGACCCAGTACTTC. This codes for CASSDTSGRGLGTQYF.

This clonotype was seen ten or more times. The chain carries TRBV30 and TRBJ2-2, with D unclear. This CDR3 comprises 10 residues. The germline V gene encodes CDR1 GTSNPN and CDR2 SVGIG (reference sequence). The germline V and J ends were trimmed by 5 bases and 6 bases, with 4 bases remaining between them. This CDR3 reads CAWQAGELFF. CDR3 bases: TGTGCCTGGCAGGCCGGGGAGCTGTTTTTT.

This clonotype was recorded at least ten times. The rearrangement joins TRBV20-1 to TRBJ2-5, with TRBD2 as a possible D gene (6 bases). Trimming pared 3 bases from V and 3 bases from J, leaving 8 bases between. CDR1 is DFQATT, CDR2 SNEGSKA, per germline (reference sequence). The CDR3 is 12 residues long. CDR3 region: CSASGREETQYF. In DNA form, the CDR3 reads TGCAGTGCTAGCGGGAGAGAAGAGACCCAGTACTTC.

Ten or more counts support this clonotype. This chain uses TRBV7-3 with TRBJ1-5; 7 nucleotides agree with TRBD1. The germline gives CDR1 SGHTA, CDR2 FQGTGA. This CDR3 contains 14 residues. J gave up 6 bases and V 5 bases, and 7 bases lay outside the gene matches. The CDR3 nucleotides read TGTGCCAGCAGCCCCGTGAGGGGGCCTCAGCCCCAGCATTTT. The encoded protein is CASSPVRGPQPQHF.

The rearrangement joins TRBV6-1 to TRBJ1-2; no clear D gene. V gave up 6 bases and J gave up 3 bases, with 11 bases separating them. The CDR3 extends over 13 amino acids. Germline lookup yields CDR1 MNHNS and CDR2 SASEGT. The CDR3 DNA is TGTGCCAGCAGCGACGACGGAGACTATGGCTACACCTTC. The encoded protein is CASSDDGDYGYTF.

This clonotype was observed many times. The chain recombines TRBV6-5 with TRBJ1-1; the D gene is possibly TRBD1 (6 bases). Per germline, CDR1 MNHEY and CDR2 SVGAGI. The germline V and J ends were trimmed by 5 bases and 6 bases, with 16 bases remaining between them. This CDR3 has 14 amino acids. The CDR3 DNA reads as TGTGCCAGCAGTCCTCCCGGACAGTACGCTGAAGCTTTCTTT. Translating gives CASSPPGQYAEAFF.

Ten or more counts support this clonotype. CDR3 in DNA: TGTGCCAGCAGTTGGAGAGCCCACGAGCAGTACTTC. This codes for CASSWRAHEQYF. The chain has TRBV12-3 or TRBV12-4 and TRBJ2-7; D not certain. This CDR3 has 12 amino acids. Trimming removed 4 bases at V and 5 bases at J, with 9 bases between.

In this sample, this clonotype turned up many times. The rearrangement joins TRBV15 to TRBJ2-7; 8 bases fit TRBD2. This CDR3 comprises 16 residues. From germline, CDR1 is LNHNV and CDR2 YYDKDF (reference sequence). With 1 base clipped from V and 7 bases from J, the junction kept 12 bases outside the gene matches. CDR3 region: CATSRASGGANGEQYF. The CDR3 DNA reads as TGTGCCACCAGCAGAGCCAGCGGGGGTGCCAATGGGGAGCAGTACTTC.

This clonotype has at least ten counts. The rearrangement joins TRBV5-1 to TRBJ2-5, with 7 bases aligning to TRBD1. This CDR3 is built from 14 residues. Germline trimming cut 7 bases from V and 5 bases from J; bases unmatched to any gene: 11. Germline-derived CDR1 and CDR2 are SGHRS and YFSETQ. DNA of the CDR3: TGCGCCAGCGCCTTCGAGGGGGCCGGGGAGACCCAGTACTTC. Its protein product is CASAFEGAGETQYF.

At least ten counts were recorded for this clonotype. The DNA of the CDR3 is TGCAGTGCCACCTTGGAGGGAGGAGAGACCCAGTACTTC. This gives the protein CSATLEGGETQYF. This chain uses TRBV20-1 with TRBJ2-5; D might be TRBD2 (6 bases). CDR3 length equals 13 residues. Germline CDR1 reads DFQATT; CDR2 reads SNEGSKA (reference sequence). Trimming took off 6 bases at V and 4 bases at J, with 15 bases between the two ends.

This clonotype was detected many times. J is TRBJ2-2 and V is TRBV5-1; 12 bases align to TRBD2. The V gene's germline CDR1 is SGHRS and CDR2 YFSETQ. After removal of 4 bases from V and 7 bases from J, the junction contained 8 bases not matched to a gene. The CDR3 contains 16 residues. CDR3 bases: TGCGCCAGCAGCGTGTCTAGCGGGAGGGCCATCGGGGAGCTGTTTTTT. It translates to CASSVSSGRAIGELFF.

This clonotype was counted ten times or more. V usage is TRBV12-3 or TRBV12-4 and J usage is TRBJ2-6; D remains unclear. V shed 6 bases and J shed 0 bases, with 9 bases lying between them. The CDR3 sequence is 15 residues long. The CDR3 reads CASRPTGSGANVLTF. The CDR3 bases are TGTGCCAGCAGGCCGACGGGCTCTGGGGCCAACGTCCTGACTTTC.

V is TRBV29-1 and J is TRBJ2-7; 11 bases agree with TRBD1. This CDR3 contains 15 residues. V shed 0 bases and J 7 bases; nucleotides not matched to a gene: 8. Germline V lookup: CDR1 SQVTM, CDR2 ANQGSEA. For the CDR3, the DNA is TGCAGCGTTGAAGATCTAGGGACAGGGGGGAGGGAGCAGTACTTC. Its protein product is CSVEDLGTGGREQYF.

The chain carries TRBV7-8 and TRBJ2-7; D gene ambiguous. CDR3 size: 14 residues. Germline V gene sequence: CDR1 SGHVS, CDR2 FQNEAQ. Trimming pared 3 bases from V and 2 bases from J, leaving 11 bases between. The CDR3 coding sequence is TGTGCCAGCAGCTTTGGTGTCGGAGCCTACGAGCAGTACTTC. It yields the protein CASSFGVGAYEQYF.

This clonotype was seen many times. CDR3 DNA sequence: TGTGCCAGCAGTCAAACTAGCGGGAGCGACACCGGGGAGCTGTTTTTT. Protein product: CASSQTSGSDTGELFF. The V gene is TRBV27, the J gene TRBJ2-2; 11 bases are a match to TRBD2. V shed 5 bases and J 3 bases; nucleotides not matched to a gene: 5. In germline, CDR1 is MNHEY, CDR2 SMNVEV (reference sequence). CDR3 length: 16 amino acids.

Many counts were recorded for this clonotype. The V gene is TRBV12-3 or TRBV12-4, the J gene TRBJ2-6; 7 nucleotides line up with TRBD1. The CDR3 is 15 amino acids. Trimming took 6 bases from V and 2 from J; bases not matched to a gene: 4. The CDR3 here is CASSRQGAGANVLTF. Here the CDR3 DNA reads TGTGCCAGCAGCCGACAGGGAGCTGGGGCCAACGTCCTGACTTTC.

Ten or more counts support this clonotype. The genes are TRBV12-3 or TRBV12-4 and TRBJ2-2; 14 bases line up with TRBD2. There are 15 residues in the CDR3. V lost 6 bases and J lost 7; bases outside the gene matches: 4. This chain's CDR3 is CASSMGLAGVGELFF. The CDR3 DNA reads as TGTGCCAGCAGCATGGGACTAGCGGGAGTCGGGGAGCTGTTTTTT.

This chain connects TRBV24-1 to TRBJ2-2; no definite D call. Germline loops: CDR1 KGHDR, CDR2 SFDVKD. V lost 5 bases, J lost 1 base, and 10 bases lay in between. This CDR3 spans 15 amino acids. CDR3 sequence (DNA): TGTGCCACCAGTGTATCCGGCCAGAACACCGGGGAGCTGTTTTTT. This gives the protein CATSVSGQNTGELFF.

The gene calls are TRBV12-3 or TRBV12-4 and TRBJ1-6; D remains ambiguous. The CDR3 consists of 14 residues. V dropped 3 bases and J dropped 5 bases, with 8 bases sitting between them. The CDR3 DNA reads as TGTGCCAGCAGTTTGTCCAGGAATAATTCACCCCTCCACTTT. It specifies CASSLSRNNSPLHF.